The 19 T cell receptor beta chains below all came from one sample that was sequenced in a study of T cells in Graves' hyperthyroidism and ophthalmopathy. From RNA transcripts, TCR beta CDR3 regions were amplified. A set of HTBI primers served as the primers for a first-round RT-PCR of the TCR CDR3. MiXCR was run by TCRdb on the multiplex PCR reads, yielding one entry per CDR3 protein. The data contain 300,000 to 450,000 distinct CDR3 sequences, around 14% of them seen just once; the ten biggest clones take up more than 9.5%. The sample taken for sequencing was blood. Receptors originate from an older woman with Graves' hyperthyroidism.

The chain is built from TRBV9 and TRBJ2-7; 13 bases line up with TRBD2. This CDR3 is 15 amino acids long. V gave up 2 bases and J gave up 5 bases; unmatched junction bases: 4. Germline V lookup: CDR1 SGDLS, CDR2 YYNGEE. CDR3: CASSVGLAGAHEQYF. The CDR3 region has the DNA TGTGCCAGCAGCGTCGGACTAGCGGGAGCCCACGAGCAGTACTTC.

This clonotype was counted ten times or more. The gene calls are TRBV20-1 and TRBJ2-3, with 7 nucleotides matching TRBD2. Germline CDR1 DFQATT, CDR2 SNEGSKA (reference sequence). This CDR3 spans 13 amino acids. Trimming took 3 bases from V and 0 from J; bases not matched to a gene: 0. CDR3 sequence (DNA): TGCAGTGCTAGCGGGGGGAGCACAGATACGCAGTATTTT. Residues: CSASGGSTDTQYF.

This clonotype was detected a few times. One end of the junction is discordant with germline, which a read error may explain. The CDR3 loop is CAGSEAGRGGYEQYF. In nucleotides, the CDR3 is TGTGCCGGCAGTGAAGCGGGCAGGGGAGGCTACGAGCAGTACTTC. The genes are TRBV2 and TRBJ2-7, with D tentatively TRBD1 or TRBD2 (6 bases each). Germline assignment: CDR1 SNHLY and CDR2 FYNNEI. The CDR3 length is 15 residues.

This clonotype was counted at least ten times. The chain uses TRBV5-1 and TRBJ2-7; possible D gene TRBD2, 6 bases. Germline V gene lookup returns CDR1 SGHRS and CDR2 YFSETQ. V lost 2 bases and J 4 bases, leaving 16 bases between the germline ends. This CDR3 comprises 15 residues. The CDR3 sequence is CASSFFGGVSYEQYF. The CDR3, as DNA: TGCGCCAGCAGCTTCTTCGGGGGAGTCTCTTACGAGCAGTACTTC.

The CDR3 sequence is CASSVGPSGFDTDTQYF. Written as DNA, the CDR3 is TGTGCCAGCAGCGTAGGCCCCTCGGGGTTCGACACAGATACGCAGTATTTT. The V gene is TRBV9, the J gene TRBJ2-3; a weak D match, TRBD2 (5 bases). V lost 0 bases, J lost 2 bases, and 16 bases lay in between. Per germline, CDR1 SGDLS and CDR2 YYNGEE. The CDR3 extends over 17 amino acids.

This clonotype was detected ten times or more. The CDR3 is CASSSPGLSSYEQYF. CDR3 DNA sequence: TGCGCCAGCAGCTCACCGGGACTGAGCTCCTACGAGCAGTACTTC. This chain joins TRBV5-1 and TRBJ2-7; D may be TRBD2 (6 bases). The V and J ends lost 3 bases and 0 bases respectively, with 13 bases between them. The germline gives CDR1 SGHRS, CDR2 YFSETQ. This CDR3 spans 15 amino acids.

V gene TRBV19 combines with J gene TRBJ2-1, with 8 bases fitting TRBD2. Germline V CDR1 and CDR2: LNHDA, SQIVND (reference sequence). There are 15 residues in the CDR3. After removal of 5 bases from V and 7 bases from J, the junction contained 10 bases not matched to a gene. CDR3 sequence reads: CASSGAAAGENEQFF. The CDR3 coding sequence is TGTGCCAGTAGTGGGGCTGCAGCGGGAGAGAATGAGCAGTTCTTC. Full variable domain (missing parts from reference TRBV19 and TRBJ2-1): DGGITQSPKYLFRKEGQNVTLSCEQNLNHDAMYWYRQDPGQGLRLIYYSQIVNDFQKGDIAEGYSVSREKKESFPLTVTSAQKNPTAFYLCASSGAAAGENEQFFGPGTRLTVL.

This clonotype was seen a few times. The chain combines TRBV5-4 with TRBJ2-2, with 14 positions matching TRBD2. J gave up 4 bases and V 1 base, and 6 bases lay outside the gene matches. The V gene's germline CDR1 is SGHNT and CDR2 YYREEE (reference sequence). The length of the CDR3 is 18 residues. The CDR3 sequence: CASSLPPGLAGATGELFF. The CDR3 nucleotides are TGTGCCAGCAGCTTGCCTCCGGGACTAGCGGGAGCCACCGGGGAGCTGTTTTTT. Full variable domain (outside the CDR3, taken from reference TRBV5-4 and TRBJ2-2): ETGVTQSPTHLIKTRGQQVTLRCSSQSGHNTVSWYQQALGQGPQFIFQYYREEENGRGNFPPRFSGLQFPNYSSELNVNALELDDSALYLCASSLPPGLAGATGELFFGEGSRLTVL.

This clonotype showed up many times. V gene TRBV20-1 combines with J gene TRBJ2-5; no definite D call. The CDR3 runs 11 residues. V lost 6 bases and J lost 1, with 6 bases in between. Looked up from germline, CDR1 is DFQATT and CDR2 is SNEGSKA (reference sequence). The CDR3 is CSAQAQETQYF. The CDR3 DNA follows: TGCAGTGCGCAAGCCCAAGAGACCCAGTACTTC.

There are many counts of this clonotype. The chain recombines TRBV6-2 or TRBV6-3 with TRBJ2-2; 10 bases align to TRBD2. This CDR3 comprises 20 residues. The J segment lost 8 bases and the V segment lost 2 bases, leaving 20 bases of the junction unmatched. Germline-derived CDR1 and CDR2 are MNHEY and SVGEGT. DNA of the CDR3: TGTGCCAGCAGTTACCAGAGCGGACAGCTAGCGGGAGTTGGTATAGGGGAGCTGTTTTTT. Translating gives CASSYQSGQLAGVGIGELFF.

This clonotype has ten or more counts. The CDR3 sequence: CSARDLGKPYEQYF. In DNA, the CDR3 is TGCAGTGCTAGAGATCTCGGGAAGCCCTACGAGCAGTACTTC. The V call is TRBV20-1, the J call TRBJ2-7, with a possible D match to TRBD2 (5 bases). The germline V and J ends were trimmed by 0 bases and 2 bases, with 11 bases remaining between them. The CDR3 consists of 14 residues. Germline V gene lookup returns CDR1 DFQATT and CDR2 SNEGSKA (reference sequence).

In its sample, this clonotype was seen a few times. The chain couples TRBV19 to TRBJ2-3; D is uncertain. V was pared by 8 bases and J by 3 bases, with 6 bases between. The CDR3 loop spans 11 amino acids. In germline, CDR1 is LNHDA, CDR2 SQIVND (reference sequence). DNA of the CDR3: TGTGCCAGTGGCAATACAGATACGCAGTATTTT. Translated, it gives CASGNTDTQYF.

V usage is TRBV30 and J usage is TRBJ1-5; D is ambiguous. Germline V gene sequence: CDR1 GTSNPN, CDR2 SVGIG (reference sequence). Between the trimmed V and J ends, which lost 2 bases and 2 bases, there was a span of 7 bases. The CDR3 has 13 residues. Written as DNA, the CDR3 is TGTGCCTGGAGTACCGGGGGCAATCAGCCCCAGCATTTT. It yields the protein CAWSTGGNQPQHF.

As concerns this clonotype: A read error may be the cause here, since a much bigger clone is one base away. The chain has TRBV18 and TRBJ2-5; either TRBD1 or TRBD2 may fit D (5 bases each). CDR1 is KGHSH and CDR2 is LQKENI in the germline V gene. The CDR3 runs to 15 residues. This CDR3 reads CTSSPGTGGQETQYF. Written as DNA, the CDR3 is TGTACCAGCTCACCAGGCACTGGGGGACAAGAGACCCAGTACTTC.

This clonotype was seen ten or more times. This rearrangement joins TRBV6-1 to TRBJ2-7; D is ambiguous. Germline V gene sequence: CDR1 MNHNS, CDR2 SASEGT. V was pared by 6 bases and J by 4 bases, with 7 bases between. CDR3 length equals 11 residues. CDR3 nucleotide sequence: TGTGCCAGCAGCGACCGTTACGAGCAGTACTTC. Amino acid sequence: CASSDRYEQYF.

This clonotype was picked up many times. The chain recombines TRBV10-1 with TRBJ2-3, with D uncertain. Trimming shortened V by 5 bases and J by 0 bases, and 9 bases separated the two germline ends. The germline gives CDR1 WNHNN, CDR2 SYGVQD (reference sequence). CDR3 length: 14 residues. The DNA of the CDR3 is TGCGCCAGCAGTACGGACCGCAGCACAGATACGCAGTATTTT. This gives the protein CASSTDRSTDTQYF.

This clonotype has a count of ten or more. The chain recombines TRBV28 with TRBJ1-1, with 8 nucleotides matching TRBD1. After removal of 8 bases from V and 0 bases from J, the junction contained 8 bases not matched to a gene. CDR3 length: 15 amino acids. Germline assignment: CDR1 MDHEN and CDR2 SYDVKM. The CDR3 DNA sequence: TGTGCCAGCGGACGGGGGGACAGGCTGAACACTGAAGCTTTCTTT. It translates to CASGRGDRLNTEAFF.

This clonotype was seen repeatedly, ten times or more. This chain joins TRBV20-1 and TRBJ2-3; D could derive from TRBD1 or TRBD2 (6 bases each). Trimming left V 0 bases short and J 4 bases short, with 17 bases between. This CDR3 spans 16 amino acids. Germline CDR1 DFQATT, CDR2 SNEGSKA (reference sequence). In DNA form, the CDR3 reads TGCAGTGCTAGAGATCCCCTTCCTAGGGGGGCAGATACGCAGTATTTT. It yields the protein CSARDPLPRGADTQYF.

This clonotype was counted many times. The rearrangement uses TRBV20-1 and TRBJ1-5; unclear D gene. Between the trimmed V and J ends, which lost 2 bases and 5 bases, there was a span of 10 bases. The germline V gene encodes CDR1 DFQATT and CDR2 SNEGSKA (reference sequence). The CDR3 runs to 13 residues. The CDR3 coding sequence is TGCAGTGCTAGATCAGAGTCTGATCAGCCCCAGCATTTT. Translating it yields CSARSESDQPQHF.